What follows are 10 T cell receptor beta chains derived from one specimen sequenced in a study of control samples from healthy donors and cancer patients. Data came from immunoSEQ multiplex PCR; TCRdb stores just in-frame clones and leaves some out. Here the sample spans about 120,000 clones, 85% to 90% being singletons. The sample was blood. The receptors derive from a woman in her seventies in good health.

The CDR3 DNA reads as TGTGCCAGCAGTTATTTACCCTCTATGAACACTGAAGCTTTCTTT. Translation: CASSYLPSMNTEAFF. The V and J genes are TRBV6-2 or TRBV6-3 and TRBJ1-1; D gene uncertain. Germline lookup yields CDR1 MNHEY and CDR2 SVGEGT. V was shortened by 3 bases and J by 0 bases, with 11 bases between the two germline ends. The CDR3 extends over 15 amino acids.

This clone came up a few times. The genes are TRBV5-1 and TRBJ2-5; D tentatively reads TRBD1 or TRBD2 (5 bases each). The germline CDR1 and CDR2 sequences are SGHRS and YFSETQ. The CDR3 spans 15 residues. V shed 5 bases and J shed 6 bases, with 20 bases lying between them. As DNA, the CDR3 is TGCGCCAGCAGGCCATTTGCAGGGACCGGGCAGACCCAGTACTTC. Protein sequence: CASRPFAGTGQTQYF.

The chain joins TRBV4-2 to TRBJ2-2, with 11 bases identical to TRBD2. The CDR3 is 15 amino acids. V gave up 1 base and J gave up 6 bases; unmatched junction bases: 1. Germline CDR1 reads LGHNA; CDR2 reads YNFKEQ. CDR3 sequence (DNA): TGTGCCAGCAGCCAAGCTAGCGGGGGGCCCGGGGAGCTGTTTTTT. Translating gives CASSQASGGPGELFF.

The gene calls are TRBV3-1 (or the pseudogene TRBV3-2) and TRBJ2-7; D remains unclear. The CDR3 has 12 residues. Trimming left V 1 base short and J 5 bases short, with 6 bases between. Germline loops: CDR1 LGHDT, CDR2 YNNKEL (reference sequence). The CDR3 nucleotides read TGTGCCAGCAGCCAAGTTTCGAACGAGCAGTACTTC. It specifies CASSQVSNEQYF.

V gene TRBV10-2 combines with J gene TRBJ1-2; no definite D call. Germline lookup yields CDR1 WSHSY and CDR2 SAAADI. The CDR3 is 14 residues long. Trimming took 2 bases from V and 4 from J, leaving 11 bases between them. CDR3 residues: CASSEGVGGYGYTF. In DNA, the CDR3 is TGCGCCAGCAGTGAGGGGGTCGGCGGCTATGGCTACACCTTC.

V and J are TRBV7-2 and TRBJ2-7; 7 bases map to TRBD2. The CDR3 runs 15 residues. Trimming removed 1 base from V and 2 bases from J; junction bases left unmatched: 5. The germline V gene has CDR1 SGHTA and CDR2 FQGNSA. CDR3 nucleotide sequence: TGTGCCAGCAGCTTAGACGCAGCGGGGCCCTACGAGCAGTACTTC. Its protein is CASSLDAAGPYEQYF.

The V and J genes are TRBV29-1 and TRBJ1-4; tentative D call: TRBD1 (5 bases). This CDR3 is 12 amino acids long. The V end was cut by 4 bases, the J end by 4 bases, with 7 bases between. Germline values: CDR1 SQVTM, CDR2 ANQGSEA. The CDR3 DNA sequence: TGCAGCGTTGGAGGGGTTAATGAAAAACTGTTTTTT. Translating gives CSVGGVNEKLFF.

The CDR3 region is CASSYRGTNNEQFF. The CDR3 DNA reads TGTGCCAGCAGTTACAGGGGGACCAACAATGAGCAGTTCTTC. The V and J genes are TRBV2 and TRBJ2-1; TRBD1 matches 8 bases. In germline, CDR1 is SNHLY, CDR2 FYNNEI. The ends lost 5 bases at V and 5 bases at J; junction bases unmatched: 5. The CDR3 contains 14 residues.

This clone came up a few times. The chain has TRBV7-2 and TRBJ1-1; D is undetermined. V lost 1 base and J lost 10, with 13 bases in between. The CDR3 runs to 13 residues. Germline V gene sequence: CDR1 SGHTA, CDR2 FQGNSA. The CDR3 bases are TGTGCCAGCAGCTTAGGACCGCAGCTAGGAGCTTTCTTT. This codes for CASSLGPQLGAFF.

This clone was observed once. The chain is built from TRBV12-3 or TRBV12-4 and TRBJ1-2; D is unresolved. This CDR3 has 11 residues. Trimming took off 6 bases at V and 7 bases at J, with 9 bases between the two ends. The DNA of the CDR3 is TGTGCCAGCAGCGCCCCGTTTGGCTACACCTTC. Translated, it gives CASSAPFGYTF.